These 8 T cell receptor beta chains were all obtained from the same sample, sequenced in a study of blood T cell repertoires in COVID-19. Data came from immunoSEQ multiplex PCR; TCRdb stores just in-frame clones and leaves some out. Seen here are hundreds of thousands of clones, about four fifths observed once, and the top ten hold 3% to 4%. The sample taken for sequencing was PBMCs or T cells enriched from blood (not recorded which). Every receptor here comes from a woman aged 55-75 years who had recovered from COVID-19.

This chain links TRBV28 with TRBJ2-2; 15 positions agree with TRBD2. After removal of 5 bases from V and 7 bases from J, the junction contained 5 bases not matched to a gene. CDR3 length: 16 amino acids. Germline V gene sequence: CDR1 MDHEN, CDR2 SYDVKM. The CDR3 sequence is CASSRTSGRAGGELFF. The CDR3 DNA follows: TGTGCCAGCAGTCGGACTAGCGGGAGGGCTGGCGGGGAGCTGTTTTTT.

The V call is TRBV27, the J call TRBJ2-1; 8 bases agree with TRBD1. CDR3 size: 17 residues. CDR1 and CDR2 from the germline V gene are MNHEY and SMNVEV (reference sequence). The V segment lost 6 bases and the J segment 8 bases; nucleotides outside the gene matches: 18. CDR3 DNA sequence: TGTGCCAGCAGCCCTTTTGGACAGGGCGGCCGGGGCTATGAGCAGTTCTTC. It encodes CASSPFGQGGRGYEQFF.

This chain connects TRBV28 to TRBJ1-5, with D possibly matching TRBD1 (5 bases). Germline V gene sequence: CDR1 MDHEN, CDR2 SYDVKM. V was clipped by 3 bases and J by 7 bases, with 13 bases between them. CDR3 size: 14 residues. CDR3 nucleotides: TGTGCCAGCAGTTTTGTACGGCAGGGCCAGCCCCAGCATTTT. Translated: CASSFVRQGQPQHF.

J is TRBJ2-3 and V is TRBV5-1, with D uncertain. V lost 4 bases to trimming and J lost 2 bases, with 11 bases between them. CDR1 is SGHRS and CDR2 is YFSETQ in the germline V gene. The CDR3 consists of 14 residues. CDR3 region: CASSLQAPTDTQYF. For the CDR3, the DNA is TGCGCCAGCAGCCTCCAAGCTCCCACAGATACGCAGTATTTT.

The V call is TRBV11-3, the J call TRBJ2-6; D is unclear. Germline CDR1 SGHNT, CDR2 YENEEA. This CDR3 contains 15 residues. Trimming removed 0 bases at V and 2 bases at J, with 5 bases between. Here the CDR3 reads CASSLEGAGANVLTF. CDR3 DNA sequence: TGTGCCAGCAGCTTAGAAGGAGCTGGGGCCAACGTCCTGACTTTC. Based on the CDR3 plus reference TRBV11-3 and TRBJ2-6, the full variable domain is EAGVVQSPRYKIIEKKQPVAFWCNPISGHNTLYWYLQNLGQGPELLIRYENEEAVDDSQLPKDRFSAERLKGVDSTLKIQPAELGDSAVYLCASSLEGAGANVLTFGAGSRLTVL.

V is TRBV6-2 or TRBV6-3 and J is TRBJ1-1; D call uncertain. CDR3 size: 13 residues. Deletions cut 2 bases from V and 0 bases from J, with 4 bases between. Germline V gene sequence: CDR1 MNHEY, CDR2 SVGEGT. The CDR3 DNA reads TGTGCCAGCAGTTACCAGATGAACACTGAAGCTTTCTTT. Translation: CASSYQMNTEAFF.

This rearrangement joins TRBV19 to TRBJ2-4, with no clear D. This CDR3 comprises 14 residues. V was trimmed by 0 bases and J by 2 bases, leaving 5 bases between them. Germline values: CDR1 LNHDA, CDR2 SQIVND (reference sequence). CDR3 coding DNA: TGTGCCAGTAGTATAGAGAACTCCAAAAACATTCAGTACTTC. It encodes CASSIENSKNIQYF.

The chain recombines TRBV19 with TRBJ1-2; D may be TRBD1 (5 bases). This CDR3 comprises 13 residues. Trimming left V 4 bases short and J 4 bases short, with 10 bases between. Germline-derived CDR1 and CDR2 are LNHDA and SQIVND (reference sequence). CDR3 nucleotide sequence: TGTGCCAGTAGTAATCAGGGAGGCTATGGCTACACCTTC. Amino acid sequence: CASSNQGGYGYTF.